This T cell receptor beta chain originates from a study of response to subunit inactivated influenza vaccine. This clonotype was detected ten times or more. TCRdb passed the RT-PCR reads through MiXCR, listing each CDR3 protein once. Among about 570,000 distinct CDR3 sequences listed, approximately 12% were seen once. With V trimmed by 3 bases and J by 5 bases, 10 bases remained unmatched. This CDR3 has 16 residues. The germline gives CDR1 SGHAT, CDR2 FQNNGV. This chain connects TRBV11-2 to TRBJ2-3; 8 nucleotides line up with TRBD2. The TCR was taken from a man aged 50-59 years who received an inactivated influenza vaccine. This material consisted of PBMCs from blood, taken on the day of vaccination. CDR3 DNA: TGTGCCAGCAGCTTGGACCCGGGACTAGGGGTAGATACGCAGTATTTT. Translating it yields CASSLDPGLGVDTQYF.